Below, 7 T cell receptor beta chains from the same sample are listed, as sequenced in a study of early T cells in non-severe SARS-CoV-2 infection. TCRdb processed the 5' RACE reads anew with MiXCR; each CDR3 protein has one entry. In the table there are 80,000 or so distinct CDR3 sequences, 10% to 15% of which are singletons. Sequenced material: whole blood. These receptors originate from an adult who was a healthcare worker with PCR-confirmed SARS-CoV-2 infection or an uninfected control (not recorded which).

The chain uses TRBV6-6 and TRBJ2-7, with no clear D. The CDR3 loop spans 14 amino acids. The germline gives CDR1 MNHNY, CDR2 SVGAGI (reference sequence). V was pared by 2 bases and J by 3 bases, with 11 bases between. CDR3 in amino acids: CASSYGTVNYEQYF. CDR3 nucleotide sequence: TGTGCCAGCAGTTACGGTACAGTCAACTACGAGCAGTACTTC.

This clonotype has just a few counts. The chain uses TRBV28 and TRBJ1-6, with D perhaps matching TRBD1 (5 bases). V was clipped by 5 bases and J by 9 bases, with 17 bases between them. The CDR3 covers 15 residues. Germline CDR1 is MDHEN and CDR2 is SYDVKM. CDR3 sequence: CASSRSPRGSSPLHF. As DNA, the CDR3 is TGTGCCAGCAGTCGGAGTCCAAGGGGCAGTTCACCCCTCCACTTT.

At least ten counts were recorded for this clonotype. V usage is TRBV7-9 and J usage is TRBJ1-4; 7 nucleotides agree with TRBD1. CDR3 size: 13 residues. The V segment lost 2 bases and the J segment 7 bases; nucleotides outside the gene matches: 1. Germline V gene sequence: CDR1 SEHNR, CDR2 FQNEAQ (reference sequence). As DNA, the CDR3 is TGTGCCAGCAGCTTATCAGGGGGTGAAAAACTGTTTTTT. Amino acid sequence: CASSLSGGEKLFF.

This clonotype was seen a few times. CDR3 nucleotide sequence: TGCAGTGCTAGGGGTTTAGGTGGGAGTGTTAACACCGGGGAGCTGTTTTTT. Its protein is CSARGLGGSVNTGELFF. The rearrangement uses TRBV20-1 and TRBJ2-2, with a possible D match to TRBD2 (5 bases). The germline V and J ends were trimmed by 3 bases and 2 bases, with 19 bases remaining between them. This CDR3 region has 17 residues. CDR1 and CDR2 (germline): DFQATT, SNEGSKA (reference sequence).

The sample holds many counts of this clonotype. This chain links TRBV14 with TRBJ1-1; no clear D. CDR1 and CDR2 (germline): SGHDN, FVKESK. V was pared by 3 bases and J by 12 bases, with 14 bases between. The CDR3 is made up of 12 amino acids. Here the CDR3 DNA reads TGTGCCAGCAGCCAGGACCGCTGGGTAACTTTCTTT. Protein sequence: CASSQDRWVTFF.

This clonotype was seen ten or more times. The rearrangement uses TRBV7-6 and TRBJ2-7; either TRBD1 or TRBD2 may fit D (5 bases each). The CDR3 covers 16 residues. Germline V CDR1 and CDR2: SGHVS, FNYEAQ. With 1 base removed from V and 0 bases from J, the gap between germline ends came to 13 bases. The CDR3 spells CASSLVRGAGSYEQYF. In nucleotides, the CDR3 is TGTGCCAGCAGCTTAGTAAGAGGGGCGGGCTCCTACGAGCAGTACTTC.

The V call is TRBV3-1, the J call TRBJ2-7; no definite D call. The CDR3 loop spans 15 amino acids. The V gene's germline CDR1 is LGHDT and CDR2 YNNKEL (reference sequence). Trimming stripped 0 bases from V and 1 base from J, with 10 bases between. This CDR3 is CASSQDHDGSYEQYF. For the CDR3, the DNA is TGTGCCAGCAGCCAAGATCATGACGGTTCCTACGAGCAGTACTTC.